These 8 T cell receptor beta chains share one sample of origin, sequenced in a study of CD8+ T cells in alopecia areata. Isolated RNA was reverse transcribed into cDNA used as the sequencing template. Data came from immunoSEQ multiplex PCR; TCRdb stores just in-frame clones and leaves some out. The repertoire holds some 150,000 clones, with about 51% as singletons. The specimen comprised CD8+ T cells sorted from blood, sampled at week 0. Receptor source: a human donor with alopecia areata.

CDR3 residues: CASSATTGVKSPLHF. In DNA, the CDR3 is TGTGCCAGCAGCGCTACTACGGGGGTCAAATCACCCCTCCACTTT. V gene TRBV5-6 combines with J gene TRBJ1-6; D is perhaps TRBD1 (5 bases). Germline-derived CDR1 and CDR2 are SGHDT and YYEEEE. This CDR3 region has 15 residues. Trimming removed 4 bases from V and 10 bases from J, with 18 bases in between.

This clone was observed a few times. The chain links TRBV30 to TRBJ2-7; D call uncertain. Germline V lookup: CDR1 GTSNPN, CDR2 SVGIG (reference sequence). Trimming took 1 base from V and 5 from J, leaving 9 bases between them. The CDR3 runs 12 residues. As DNA, the CDR3 is TGTGCCTGGAGTGATCTAGGTAACGAGCAGTACTTC. Its protein is CAWSDLGNEQYF.

The rearrangement links TRBV30 to TRBJ1-2; D perhaps matches TRBD1 (6 bases). The CDR3 contains 13 residues. Germline V gives CDR1 GTSNPN, CDR2 SVGIG (reference sequence). The ends were cut back, 0 bases at V and 3 bases at J, with 8 bases in the middle. The CDR3 reads CAWSVGTYYGYTF. CDR3 DNA: TGTGCCTGGAGTGTCGGGACATACTATGGCTACACCTTC.

The chain has TRBV2 and TRBJ2-3; no clear D gene. This CDR3 region has 13 residues. Per germline, CDR1 SNHLY and CDR2 FYNNEI. The V and J ends lost 4 bases and 1 base respectively, with 6 bases between them. The CDR3: CASSGVGTDTQYF. The CDR3 region has the DNA TGTGCCAGCAGTGGTGTAGGCACAGATACGCAGTATTTT.

This clone was seen a handful of times. V is TRBV11-2 and J is TRBJ2-1; 12 bases align to TRBD2. CDR3 length: 16 amino acids. Germline CDR1 SGHAT, CDR2 FQNNGV. V dropped 5 bases and J dropped 0; count of bases not matched to a gene: 2. In DNA form, the CDR3 reads TGTGCCAGCAGCCCGACTAGCGGGAGCTCCTACAATGAGCAGTTCTTC. It specifies CASSPTSGSSYNEQFF.

The chain joins TRBV7-2 to TRBJ2-1; 9 nucleotides align to TRBD1. The V and J ends lost 5 bases and 7 bases, in that order; junction bases with no gene match: 12. This CDR3 is 16 amino acids long. The V gene's germline CDR1 is SGHTA and CDR2 FQGNSA. Written as DNA, the CDR3 is TGTGCCAGCAGCCCTCTTCGCCGACAGGGGGGGAATGAGCAGTTCTTC. This translates into CASSPLRRQGGNEQFF. Full variable domain (missing parts from reference TRBV7-2 and TRBJ2-1): GAGVSQSPSNKVTEKGKDVELRCDPISGHTALYWYRQSLGQGLEFLIYFQGNSAPDKSGLPSDRFSAERTGGSVSTLTIQRTQQEDSAVYLCASSPLRRQGGNEQFFGPGTRLTVL.

In regard to this clone: An end of the junction does not agree with germline; a read error may underlie this. The chain couples TRBV11-2 to TRBJ2-1, with 8 bases that match TRBD2. Germline V CDR1 and CDR2: SGHAT, FQNNGV. The CDR3 totals 17 residues. CDR3: CASSLGAGTRSYNEQFF. DNA of the CDR3: TGTGCCAGCAGTTTAGGGGCCGGGACTAGGTCCTACAATGAGCAGTTCTTC. The full variable domain, in which reference TRBV11-2 and TRBJ2-1 provide the parts outside the CDR3, is EAGVAQSPRYKIIEKRQSVAFWCNPISGHATLYWYQQILGQGPKLLIQFQNNGVVDDSQLPKDRFSAERLKGVDSTLKIQPAKLEDSAVYLCASSLGAGTRSYNEQFFGPGTRLTVL.

The chain carries TRBV7-9 and TRBJ2-7, with TRBD2 as a possible D gene (5 bases). This CDR3 has 12 amino acids. V lost 4 bases and J 4 bases, leaving 8 bases between the germline ends. Per germline, CDR1 SEHNR and CDR2 FQNEAQ (reference sequence). In DNA form, the CDR3 reads TGTGCCAGCAGCTCAGGACTTTACGAGCAGTACTTC. Residues: CASSSGLYEQYF.